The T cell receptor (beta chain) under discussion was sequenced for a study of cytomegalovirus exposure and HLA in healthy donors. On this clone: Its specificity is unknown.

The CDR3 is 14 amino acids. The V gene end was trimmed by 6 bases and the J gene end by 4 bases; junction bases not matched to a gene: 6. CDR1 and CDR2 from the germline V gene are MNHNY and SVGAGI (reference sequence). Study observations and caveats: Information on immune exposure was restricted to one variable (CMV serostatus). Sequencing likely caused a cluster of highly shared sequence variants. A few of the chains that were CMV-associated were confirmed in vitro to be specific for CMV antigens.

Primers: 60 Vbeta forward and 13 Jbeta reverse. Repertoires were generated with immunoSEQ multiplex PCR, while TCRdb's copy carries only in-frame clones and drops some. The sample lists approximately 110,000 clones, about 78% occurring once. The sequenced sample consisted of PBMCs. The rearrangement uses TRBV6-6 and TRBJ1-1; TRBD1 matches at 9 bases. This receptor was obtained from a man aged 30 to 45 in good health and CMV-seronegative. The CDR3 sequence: CASREGQGPTEAFF. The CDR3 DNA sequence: TGTGCCAGCAGAGAGGGACAGGGCCCCACTGAAGCTTTCTTT.